These 24 T cell receptor beta chains share one sample of origin, sequenced in a study of blood T cells in healthy people across ages. A second PCR, run for roughly 7 to 12 cycles, used a sample-barcoded 5' primer plus a J-beta primer mix. TCRdb reprocessed the 5' RACE reads via MiXCR and lists one record per CDR3 protein. The sample consists of about a million distinct CDR3 sequences, around 54% of them appearing once. The sample taken for sequencing was blood. These receptors all stem from a woman in her fifties or sixties in good health.

In nucleotides, the CDR3 is TGTGCCAGCAGCCCGCGCACCGGGGAAGGCTACACCTTC. It translates to CASSPRTGEGYTF. The chain couples TRBV16 to TRBJ1-2; D gene uncertain. Trimming cost V 4 bases and J 8 bases, with 14 bases left between them. The germline V gene encodes CDR1 KGHSY and CDR2 FQNENV. The length of the CDR3 is 13 residues.

This clonotype occurred once. The chain couples TRBV6-1 to TRBJ2-7, with unresolved D. Germline V gives CDR1 MNHNS, CDR2 SASEGT. Trimming pared 3 bases from V and 7 bases from J, leaving 16 bases between. The CDR3 contains 14 residues. In DNA form, the CDR3 reads TGTGCCAGCAGTGACCAATTTCTAATACGTGAGCAGTACTTC. It specifies CASSDQFLIREQYF.

The chain uses TRBV5-1 and TRBJ1-2; no reliable D call. V was pared by 0 bases and J by 4 bases, with 10 bases between. The CDR3 contains 14 residues. The germline CDR1 and CDR2 sequences are SGHRS and YFSETQ. The CDR3 DNA reads TGCGCCAGCAGCTTGGAATCGCAGACCTATGGCTACACCTTC. Translating it yields CASSLESQTYGYTF.

In its sample, this clonotype was seen a few times. This chain uses TRBV29-1 with TRBJ1-4; D may be TRBD1 (5 bases). Germline V gene sequence: CDR1 SQVTM, CDR2 ANQGSEA. The V end was cut by 6 bases, the J end by 3 bases, with 14 bases between. The CDR3 loop spans 14 amino acids. CDR3 nucleotides: TGCAGCGTGGGAGAGGGGACGGCTAATGAAAAACTGTTTTTT. As protein: CSVGEGTANEKLFF.

The V gene is TRBV9, the J gene TRBJ2-5; 11 bases are a match to TRBD2. The end of the DNA is better explained by TRBJ2-7, so the J call may be wrong. This CDR3 is 17 amino acids long. From germline, CDR1 is SGDLS and CDR2 YYNGEE. The CDR3 region has the DNA TGTGCCAGCAGCGTAGGCGCCGGGACTAGCGGCTCATACGAGCAGTACTTC. Translating gives CASSVGAGTSGSYEQYF.

In this sample, this clonotype turned up a few times. V usage is TRBV5-5 and J usage is TRBJ2-5; TRBD2 is a possible D gene (6 bases). CDR3 length: 17 amino acids. The V gene lost 6 bases and the J gene lost 5 bases, with 26 bases spanning the gap. The germline CDR1 and CDR2 sequences are SGHKS and YYEKEE (reference sequence). The CDR3 bases are TGTGCCAGCAACAGCTTGTTACAGAAGGCGGGAAAGGAGACCCAGTACTTC. Amino acids: CASNSLLQKAGKETQYF.

The rearrangement uses TRBV6-5 and TRBJ2-2; D is unclear. This CDR3 is built from 16 residues. Deletions cut 2 bases from V and 5 bases from J, with 15 bases between. Germline CDR1 is MNHEY and CDR2 is SVGAGI. Written as DNA, the CDR3 is TGTGCCAGCAGTTACGACGGACCTCGAAGTACCGGGGAGCTGTTTTTT. Amino acids: CASSYDGPRSTGELFF.

The V and J genes are TRBV6-5 and TRBJ1-5, with D perhaps TRBD1 (5 bases). Germline V lookup: CDR1 MNHEY, CDR2 SVGAGI. The CDR3 is 15 amino acids. Trimming shortened V by 6 bases and J by 0 bases, and 12 bases separated the two germline ends. The CDR3 DNA sequence: TGTGCCAGCAGGTTGACAGCCATTAGCAATCAGCCCCAGCATTTT. Translation: CASRLTAISNQPQHF.

On this clonotype: A junction end diverges from the germline sequence, so it may reflect a read error. The chain couples TRBV29-1 to TRBJ2-4; D gene unclear. The CDR3 consists of 12 residues. CDR1 is SQVTM and CDR2 is ANQGSEA in the germline V gene. The CDR3 sequence: CSVGQTPYEQNF. CDR3 DNA: TGCAGCGTTGGGCAGACCCCCTACGAGCAGAACTTC.

The rearrangement links TRBV7-3 to TRBJ2-3; tentatively, D is TRBD2 (6 bases). Germline-derived CDR1 and CDR2 are SGHTA and FQGTGA. CDR3 length: 13 residues. Deletions cut 5 bases from V and 2 bases from J, with 8 bases between. The CDR3 DNA reads TGTGCCAGCAGCGGGACTGACACAGATACGCAGTATTTT. This sequence encodes CASSGTDTDTQYF.

The V and J genes are TRBV6-5 and TRBJ2-1, with D perhaps being TRBD1 or TRBD2 (5 bases each). The CDR3 contains 15 residues. V was clipped by 2 bases and J by 4 bases, with 12 bases between them. Germline loops: CDR1 MNHEY, CDR2 SVGAGI. The DNA of the CDR3 is TGTGCCAGCAGTTACCTCGGGACGGCTTACAATGAGCAGTTCTTC. Its protein is CASSYLGTAYNEQFF.

This clonotype appeared once. This chain connects TRBV14 to TRBJ1-1; D gene unclear. The V end was cut by 1 base, the J end by 0 bases, with 12 bases between. Per the germline V gene, CDR1 is SGHDN and CDR2 is FVKESK. The CDR3 extends over 16 amino acids. DNA of the CDR3: TGTGCCAGCAGCCAAGTGGGCGGGGTCCTGAACACTGAAGCTTTCTTT. This sequence encodes CASSQVGGVLNTEAFF. The full variable domain, in which reference TRBV14 and TRBJ1-1 provide the parts outside the CDR3, is EAGVTQFPSHSVIEKGQTVTLRCDPISGHDNLYWYRRVMGKEIKFLLHFVKESKQDESGMPNNRFLAERTGGTYSTLKVQPAELEDSGVYFCASSQVGGVLNTEAFFGQGTRLTVV.

This clonotype has only a few counts. The chain recombines TRBV4-1 with TRBJ2-3; D is undetermined. This CDR3 is 15 amino acids long. Germline-derived CDR1 and CDR2 are MGHRA and YSYEKL. Deletions cut 3 bases from V and 1 base from J, with 11 bases between. The CDR3 sequence is CASSHRSLGTDTQYF. Written as DNA, the CDR3 is TGCGCCAGCAGCCACAGGTCGCTAGGCACAGATACGCAGTATTTT.

This clonotype was observed a few times. The rearrangement links TRBV7-2 to TRBJ2-3; a weak D match, TRBD1 (5 bases). Trimming removed 2 bases from V and 4 bases from J, with 16 bases in between. Per the germline V gene, CDR1 is SGHTA and CDR2 is FQGNSA. The CDR3 has 16 amino acids. The DNA of the CDR3 is TGTGCCAGCAGCTTATCGGGCAGGGTGGTCTCAGATACGCAGTATTTT. The encoded protein is CASSLSGRVVSDTQYF.

This clonotype turned up a few times. DNA of the CDR3: TGCGCCAGCAGCCAAGATGGCGGCTTGAGTCAGCCCCAGCATTTT. Translated, it gives CASSQDGGLSQPQHF. The rearrangement links TRBV4-3 to TRBJ1-5; D is ambiguous. The V gene lost 0 bases and the J gene lost 6 bases, with 12 bases spanning the gap. This CDR3 is 15 amino acids long. Looked up from germline, CDR1 is LGHNA and CDR2 is YSLEER.

V and J are TRBV2 and TRBJ2-1; TRBD1 might be the D (5 bases). CDR3 size: 16 residues. In germline, CDR1 is SNHLY, CDR2 FYNNEI. Trimming shortened V by 5 bases and J by 3 bases, and 17 bases separated the two germline ends. The CDR3 DNA reads as TGTGCCAGCAGTCCCATACAGGCGTCCTACTACAATGAGCAGTTCTTC. Translating gives CASSPIQASYYNEQFF.

This clonotype was detected only a few times. This chain connects TRBV7-2 to TRBJ2-1; 8 nucleotides agree with TRBD2. The junction had 5 bases not matched to a gene; V was cut back by 1 base and J by 6 bases. The CDR3 extends over 15 amino acids. Looked up from germline, CDR1 is SGHTA and CDR2 is FQGNSA. The CDR3 sequence: CASSLGTGTSNEQFF. For the CDR3, the DNA is TGTGCCAGCAGCTTAGGGACGGGGACTAGCAATGAGCAGTTCTTC.

The CDR3 protein is CSARTQRTAVPGEQYF. CDR3 nucleotides: TGCAGTGCGAGAACACAACGGACAGCCGTTCCGGGCGAGCAGTACTTC. The chain combines TRBV20-1 with TRBJ2-7, with D tentatively TRBD1 (6 bases). Between the trimmed V and J ends, which lost 6 bases and 6 bases, there was a span of 27 bases. Germline lookup yields CDR1 DFQATT and CDR2 SNEGSKA (reference sequence). CDR3 size: 16 residues.

This chain connects TRBV12-5 to TRBJ2-3, with D tentatively TRBD1 (5 bases). The length of the CDR3 is 18 residues. With 0 bases removed from V and 4 bases from J, the gap between germline ends came to 20 bases. CDR1 LGHNT and CDR2 FRNRAP come from the germline V gene. This CDR3 reads CASGLVLSGSLLADTQYF. DNA for the CDR3: TGTGCTAGTGGTTTGGTACTGTCAGGGTCCTTACTCGCAGATACGCAGTATTTT.

The gene calls are TRBV6-2 or TRBV6-3 and TRBJ2-4; D is perhaps TRBD2 (5 bases). This CDR3 has 16 residues. Germline V gives CDR1 MNHEY, CDR2 SVGEGT. V was pared by 2 bases and J by 0 bases, with 11 bases between. The chain's CDR3 is CASSYAGVVAKNIQYF. The DNA of the CDR3 is TGTGCCAGCAGTTACGCCGGGGTGGTAGCCAAAAACATTCAGTACTTC.

Remarks on this clonotype: At one boundary the junction diverges from the germline segment, which might be a read error. The V call is TRBV29-1, the J call TRBJ1-2, with D possibly matching TRBD1 (5 bases). CDR3 length equals 13 residues. Per germline, CDR1 SQVTM and CDR2 ANQGSEA. The CDR3 DNA reads TGCAACGTTGAGGGACTCGGGGGCTATGGCTACACCTTC. Encoded protein: CNVEGLGGYGYTF. The entire variable domain, with the rest obtained from reference TRBV29-1 and TRBJ1-2, is as follows: SAVISQKPSRDICQRGTSLTIQCQVDSQVTMMFWYRQQPGQSLTLIATANQGSEATYESGFVIDKFPISRPNLTFSTLTVSNMSPEDSSIYLCNVEGLGGYGYTFGSGTRLTVV.

The V gene is TRBV11-2, the J gene TRBJ2-5; possibly TRBD2 for D (6 bases). The CDR3 covers 15 residues. V lost 5 bases, J lost 4 bases, and 17 bases lay in between. Germline values: CDR1 SGHAT, CDR2 FQNNGV. CDR3 nucleotides: TGTGCCAGCAGCCCTGGGACGGGAGTCGGAGAGACCCAGTACTTC. It translates to CASSPGTGVGETQYF.

This clonotype was observed a handful of times. The chain links TRBV5-1 to TRBJ2-1, with 7 positions matching TRBD2. The CDR3 runs to 13 residues. The germline V gene encodes CDR1 SGHRS and CDR2 YFSETQ. V dropped 3 bases and J dropped 6; count of bases not matched to a gene: 3. The CDR3 region is CASSWTRRNEQFF. Here the CDR3 DNA reads TGCGCCAGCAGCTGGACTAGACGCAATGAGCAGTTCTTC.

This chain joins TRBV20-1 and TRBJ2-3, with D hard to call. CDR3 length: 12 residues. The germline CDR1 and CDR2 sequences are DFQATT and SNEGSKA (reference sequence). V lost 1 base, J lost 3 bases, and 5 bases lay in between. In nucleotides, the CDR3 is TGCAGTGCTAGAGCGGCTACAGATACGCAGTATTTT. This codes for CSARAATDTQYF.